This TCR beta chain was captured by sequencing in a study of blood T cell repertoires in COVID-19. Profiling relied on immunoSEQ multiplex PCR, and the TCRdb table lists in-frame clones only, not all of them. The sample carries 100,000 to 150,000 clones, 87% recorded once. The CDR3 is 14 residues long. The V and J ends lost 5 bases and 1 base respectively, with 11 bases between them. The germline CDR1 and CDR2 sequences are SEHNR and FQNEAQ (reference sequence). Material: peripheral blood. The sequence was obtained from a woman aged 55-70 years with acute or convalescent COVID-19. The chain has TRBV7-9 and TRBJ1-1; perhaps TRBD1 as D (5 bases). The CDR3 DNA reads TGTGCCAGCAGCAGGCCCGACAGGAACACTGAAGCTTTCTTT. Protein: CASSRPDRNTEAFF.